A selection of T cell receptor beta chains follows, all from one sample in a study of blood T cell repertoires in COVID-19. Libraries were prepared by immunoSEQ multiplex PCR; TCRdb keeps only in-frame clonotypes and omits some of them. The table has fewer than 350,000 clones, 81% seen once; the top ten hold about 2.9%. Sequenced input: peripheral blood. Source of these receptors: a woman in her sixties or seventies with active or convalescent COVID-19. Both conserved end residues are part of each CDR3. A D gene is named only where the DNA matches it firmly. Some rows have no size entry. The others give once, few or many, or a class for an expanded clone.

v_gene: TRBV2; j_gene: TRBJ2-2; len: 15; abundance: NA; d_gene: TRBD1; CDR3aa: CAGGQGSGRTGELFF; CDR3nt: TGTGCCGGGGGACAGGGGAGTGGGCGCACCGGGGAGCTGTTTTTT
v_gene: TRBV7-7; j_gene: TRBJ2-3; len: 14; abundance: NA; d_gene: NA; CDR3aa: CASSLGWATDTQYF; CDR3nt: TGTGCTAGCAGCTTAGGGTGGGCCACAGATACGCAGTATTTT
v_gene: TRBV11-2; j_gene: TRBJ1-2; len: 16; abundance: NA; d_gene: NA; CDR3aa: CASSLGLVGADYGYTF; CDR3nt: TGTGCCAGCAGCTTAGGCCTAGTAGGGGCCGACTATGGCTACACCTTC
v_gene: TRBV4-3; j_gene: TRBJ1-6; len: 18; abundance: NA; d_gene: NA; CDR3aa: CASSQDPYGVEIASPLHF; CDR3nt: TGCGCCAGCAGCCAAGATCCATACGGGGTGGAAATTGCTTCACCCCTCCACTTT
v_gene: TRBV12-3/TRBV12-4; j_gene: TRBJ1-5; len: 11; abundance: NA; d_gene: NA; CDR3aa: CASSAPGPQHF; CDR3nt: TGTGCCAGCAGCGCCCCCGGGCCCCAGCATTTT
v_gene: TRBV19; j_gene: TRBJ2-1; len: 15; abundance: NA; d_gene: TRBD1; CDR3aa: CASSVRQGADNEQFF; CDR3nt: TGTGCCAGTAGTGTGCGACAGGGAGCGGACAATGAGCAGTTCTTC
v_gene: TRBV6-5; j_gene: TRBJ2-7; len: 14; abundance: NA; d_gene: TRBD1; CDR3aa: CASRPGQGPYEQYF; CDR3nt: TGTGCCAGCAGGCCGGGACAGGGTCCCTACGAGCAGTACTTC
v_gene: TRBV7-3; j_gene: TRBJ1-2; len: 15; abundance: NA; d_gene: TRBD1; CDR3aa: CASSRDSRFNYGYTF; CDR3nt: TGTGCCAGCTCGCGGGACAGCCGATTTAACTATGGCTACACCTTC
v_gene: TRBV5-5; j_gene: TRBJ1-6; len: 17; abundance: NA; d_gene: NA; CDR3aa: CASSLGGPRASNSPLHF; CDR3nt: TGTGCCAGCAGCTTGGGGGGCCCCCGGGCCTCGAATTCACCCCTCCACTTT
v_gene: TRBV9; j_gene: TRBJ1-2; len: 22; abundance: NA; d_gene: TRBD1; CDR3aa: CASSVAHWGVTALGQENYGYTF; CDR3nt: TGTGCCAGCAGCGTAGCTCATTGGGGGGTTACTGCGTTGGGACAGGAGAACTATGGCTACACCTTC
v_gene: TRBV29-1; j_gene: TRBJ2-1; len: 15; abundance: NA; d_gene: NA; CDR3aa: CSVEGRAFLYNEQFF; CDR3nt: TGCAGCGTTGAAGGGAGGGCTTTCCTATACAATGAGCAGTTCTTC
v_gene: TRBV12-5; j_gene: TRBJ1-4; len: 18; abundance: NA; d_gene: TRBD1; CDR3aa: CASGLRTGLMPTNEKLFF; CDR3nt: TGTGCTAGTGGTTTGCGGACAGGTCTAATGCCAACTAATGAAAAACTGTTTTTT
v_gene: TRBV5-6; j_gene: TRBJ1-2; len: 15; abundance: NA; d_gene: NA; CDR3aa: CASSLDPGANYGYTF; CDR3nt: TGTGCCAGCAGCTTGGATCCAGGGGCTAACTATGGCTACACCTTC
v_gene: TRBV6-5; j_gene: TRBJ1-6; len: 15; abundance: NA; d_gene: NA; CDR3aa: CASSYNTGNNSPLHF; CDR3nt: TGTGCCAGCAGTTACAATACGGGGAATAATTCACCCCTCCACTTT
v_gene: TRBV7-3; j_gene: TRBJ2-1; len: 15; abundance: NA; d_gene: NA; CDR3aa: CASSPSVTTYNEQFF; CDR3nt: TGTGCCAGCAGTCCTAGCGTTACAACCTACAATGAGCAGTTCTTC
v_gene: TRBV12-5; j_gene: TRBJ1-4; len: 15; abundance: few; d_gene: TRBD1; CDR3aa: CASGPPGQGLEKLFF; CDR3nt: TGTGCTAGTGGTCCCCCGGGACAGGGGCTTGAAAAACTGTTTTTT
v_gene: TRBV7-9; j_gene: TRBJ1-6; len: 15; abundance: once; d_gene: NA; CDR3aa: CASSPLMAGDSPLHF; CDR3nt: TGTGCCAGCAGCCCCCTAATGGCAGGGGATTCACCCCTCCACTTT
v_gene: TRBV6-6; j_gene: TRBJ2-3; len: 15; abundance: NA; d_gene: NA; CDR3aa: CASSYSGGRADTQYF; CDR3nt: TGTGCCAGCAGTTACTCGGGGGGGCGGGCAGATACGCAGTATTTT
v_gene: TRBV18; j_gene: TRBJ1-2; len: 16; abundance: NA; d_gene: NA; CDR3aa: CASSPNGRTESGGYTF; CDR3nt: TGTGCCAGCTCACCAAACGGTCGGACGGAGTCGGGAGGCTACACCTTC
v_gene: TRBV7-8; j_gene: TRBJ2-2; len: 15; abundance: NA; d_gene: NA; CDR3aa: CASSSTRTNTGELFF; CDR3nt: TGTGCCAGCAGCTCGACACGTACGAACACCGGGGAGCTGTTTTTT
v_gene: TRBV19; j_gene: TRBJ1-5; len: 17; abundance: once; d_gene: NA; CDR3aa: CASSIPRQVYSNQPQHF; CDR3nt: TGTGCCAGTAGTATTCCTAGACAGGTTTATAGCAATCAGCCCCAGCATTTT
v_gene: TRBV28; j_gene: TRBJ2-2; len: 15; abundance: NA; d_gene: NA; CDR3aa: CASSLYTDKTGELFF; CDR3nt: TGTGCCAGCAGTTTATACACAGACAAAACCGGGGAGCTGTTTTTT
v_gene: TRBV19; j_gene: TRBJ1-2; len: 12; abundance: NA; d_gene: NA; CDR3aa: CASSPGRYGYTF; CDR3nt: TGTGCCAGTAGTCCTGGCCGTTATGGCTACACCTTC
v_gene: TRBV11-2; j_gene: TRBJ2-7; len: 14; abundance: NA; d_gene: NA; CDR3aa: CASSSTRRTYEQYF; CDR3nt: TGTGCCAGCAGCTCGACTCGCCGCACCTACGAGCAGTACTTC
v_gene: TRBV27; j_gene: TRBJ1-2; len: 13; abundance: NA; d_gene: TRBD1; CDR3aa: CASSLYRGNGYTF; CDR3nt: TGTGCCAGCAGTTTATACAGGGGTAATGGCTACACCTTC
v_gene: TRBV5-4; j_gene: TRBJ2-7; len: 15; abundance: NA; d_gene: TRBD2; CDR3aa: CASSTLAGVSYEQYF; CDR3nt: TGTGCCAGCAGCACTCTAGCGGGGGTCTCCTACGAGCAGTACTTC
v_gene: TRBV9; j_gene: TRBJ2-5; len: 14; abundance: NA; d_gene: TRBD2; CDR3aa: CASSGGGLQETQYF; CDR3nt: TGTGCCAGCAGCGGCGGGGGGCTGCAAGAGACCCAGTACTTC
v_gene: TRBV7-2; j_gene: TRBJ2-3; len: 17; abundance: NA; d_gene: TRBD2; CDR3aa: CASSSRGSGGVRDTQYF; CDR3nt: TGTGCCAGCAGCTCCCGGGGTAGCGGGGGGGTGCGAGATACGCAGTATTTT
v_gene: TRBV27; j_gene: TRBJ2-3; len: 15; abundance: NA; d_gene: NA; CDR3aa: CASSLPPGFADTQYF; CDR3nt: TGTGCCAGCAGTTTACCCCCCGGGTTCGCAGATACGCAGTATTTT
v_gene: TRBV19; j_gene: TRBJ2-1; len: 16; abundance: once; d_gene: NA; CDR3aa: CASSIDQGTAYNEQFF; CDR3nt: TGTGCCAGTAGTATCGATCAGGGAACAGCCTACAATGAGCAGTTCTTC
v_gene: TRBV19; j_gene: TRBJ1-5; len: 13; abundance: NA; d_gene: NA; CDR3aa: CASRSVQGQPQHF; CDR3nt: TGTGCCAGTAGGTCGGTTCAGGGTCAGCCCCAGCATTTT
v_gene: TRBV9; j_gene: TRBJ1-3; len: 16; abundance: NA; d_gene: TRBD1; CDR3aa: CASSARQGVSGNTIYF; CDR3nt: TGTGCCAGCAGCGCTAGACAGGGAGTCTCTGGAAACACCATATATTTT
v_gene: TRBV2; j_gene: TRBJ1-6; len: 15; abundance: NA; d_gene: NA; CDR3aa: CASRGGQRGNSPLHF; CDR3nt: TGTGCCAGCAGAGGGGGGCAGCGGGGGAATTCACCCCTCCACTTT
v_gene: TRBV19; j_gene: TRBJ1-6; len: 16; abundance: NA; d_gene: TRBD1; CDR3aa: CASSPQDRVLNSPLHF; CDR3nt: TGTGCCAGTAGTCCCCAGGACAGGGTGCTGAATTCACCCCTCCACTTT
v_gene: TRBV9; j_gene: TRBJ1-2; len: 15; abundance: NA; d_gene: NA; CDR3aa: CASSASFSGGIGYTF; CDR3nt: TGTGCCAGCAGCGCCTCCTTCTCGGGGGGAATAGGCTACACCTTC
v_gene: TRBV5-4; j_gene: TRBJ1-1; len: 14; abundance: many; d_gene: NA; CDR3aa: CASSETVENTEAFF; CDR3nt: TGTGCCAGCAGCGAGACAGTGGAGAACACTGAAGCTTTCTTT
v_gene: TRBV30; j_gene: TRBJ1-4; len: 12; abundance: NA; d_gene: NA; CDR3aa: CAWSPPGEKLFF; CDR3nt: TGTGCCTGGAGCCCCCCGGGGGAAAAACTGTTTTTT
v_gene: TRBV21-1; j_gene: TRBJ1-6; len: 15; abundance: NA; d_gene: NA; CDR3aa: CARAQDTTYNSPLHF; CDR3nt: TGTGCCAGGGCCCAGGACACTACCTATAATTCACCCCTCCACTTT
v_gene: TRBV5-1; j_gene: TRBJ2-3; len: 16; abundance: NA; d_gene: TRBD1; CDR3aa: CASSPRGTGGADTQYF; CDR3nt: TGCGCCAGCAGCCCCCGCGGGACAGGGGGAGCAGATACGCAGTATTTT
v_gene: TRBV9; j_gene: TRBJ1-4; len: 12; abundance: NA; d_gene: NA; CDR3aa: CASSSLAGELFF; CDR3nt: TGTGCCAGCAGCTCTCTCGCAGGGGAACTGTTTTTT
v_gene: TRBV5-4; j_gene: TRBJ1-1; len: 15; abundance: once; d_gene: NA; CDR3aa: CASSRRRTVNTEAFF; CDR3nt: TGTGCCAGCAGCCGACGGAGGACAGTGAACACTGAAGCTTTCTTT